This T cell receptor beta chain was captured in a study of blood T cell repertoires in COVID-19. Looking at the study overall: COVID-19 samples collected from the United States, Italy and Spain covered acute and convalescent phases. PBMCs, B-cell-depleted T cells, or T cells provided the cDNA or gDNA that made up the material.

With 3 bases removed from V and 8 bases from J, the gap between germline ends came to 10 bases. This CDR3 has 12 amino acids. Germline CDR1 and CDR2: MDHEN and SYDVKM. As processed by the authors: Reference gene primer amplification yielded estimated nucleated cell counts. Assay used: immunoSEQ multiplex PCR; TCRdb lists only in-frame clones, some missing. The V and J calls and the clone size are those of that table, but D and trimming were determined from the DNA. The repertoire holds approximately 99,000 clones, roughly 84% seen once, with just under 2% in the top ten. This TCR was sampled from a man between 65 and 85 years old with active or convalescent COVID-19. The sample consisted of peripheral blood. V and J are TRBV28 and TRBJ1-2; D remains unclear. In nucleotides, the CDR3 is TGTGCCAGCAGTTTGTCATCTAGGGGCTACACCTTC. Translation: CASSLSSRGYTF.